The 22 T cell receptor beta chains given below trace back to one sample, sequenced in a study of cytomegalovirus exposure and HLA in healthy donors (TCRdb year 2017). Libraries were made using the immunoSEQ multiplex PCR assay. For the multiplex PCR, a mixture combining 60 forward primers for TCR Vbeta segments and 13 reverse primers for TCR Jbeta segments was used. Not all clones reach the TCRdb copy of this immuneACCESS table, which keeps in-frame sequences only. Checked studies attribute under half of the gap to unresolved V genes and leave the rest unexplained. Within this sample are about 160,000 clones, with about 60% of them counted one time only. Around 7.1% of the sample belongs to the ten largest clones. Sequencing used PBMCs. These receptor sequences come from a woman aged 55-69 years in good health and CMV-seropositive.

V is TRBV6-1 and J is TRBJ1-2; 9 positions agree with TRBD1. Germline V lookup: CDR1 MNHNS, CDR2 SASEGT. V trimming: 2 bases; J trimming: 3 bases; junction bases outside the gene matches: 13. The CDR3 has 18 amino acids. The CDR3 DNA reads TGTGCCAGCAGTGAACCCCGTCCGGGACAGGGAGTTTACTATGGCTACACCTTC. Its protein product is CASSEPRPGQGVYYGYTF.

The genes are TRBV5-1 and TRBJ1-4; possible D gene TRBD1, 5 bases. This CDR3 has 15 amino acids. The ends were cut back, 4 bases at V and 4 bases at J, with 14 bases in the middle. Looked up from germline, CDR1 is SGHRS and CDR2 is YFSETQ. The CDR3 loop reads CASSHGRRGNEKLFF. In nucleotides, the CDR3 is TGCGCCAGCAGCCACGGGAGAAGGGGTAATGAAAAACTGTTTTTT.

The chain recombines TRBV6-4 with TRBJ2-5; 8 bases agree with TRBD2. Looked up from germline, CDR1 is MRHNA and CDR2 is SNTAGT. The V and J ends lost 0 bases and 6 bases, in that order; junction bases with no gene match: 3. The CDR3 loop spans 14 amino acids. CDR3 amino acids: CASSDSTSVKTQYF. The CDR3 nucleotides are TGTGCCAGCAGTGACTCGACTAGCGTCAAGACCCAGTACTTC.

J is TRBJ2-3 and V is TRBV18; D unclear. The CDR3 sequence is 11 residues long. Germline-derived CDR1 and CDR2 are KGHSH and LQKENI. Trimming took off 6 bases at V and 5 bases at J, with 6 bases between the two ends. CDR3 in DNA: TGTGCCAGCTCCTTAGAAGATACGCAGTATTTT. It codes for CASSLEDTQYF.

V gene TRBV4-2 combines with J gene TRBJ2-3; 13 positions match TRBD2. The CDR3 is 18 residues long. Germline V gene data show CDR1 as LGHNA and CDR2 as YNFKEQ. The trim removed 2 bases at V and 0 bases at J, leaving 5 bases unmatched. The CDR3 coding sequence is TGTGCCAGCAGCCAACCTCGGACTAGCGGGAGTAGCACAGATACGCAGTATTTT. It is translated as CASSQPRTSGSSTDTQYF.

There are a few counts of this clone. CDR3 sequence reads: CAWRGAETQYF. In nucleotides, the CDR3 is TGTGCCTGGAGAGGAGCGGAGACCCAGTACTTC. V gene TRBV30 combines with J gene TRBJ2-5; the D is unclear. Germline CDR1 reads GTSNPN; CDR2 reads SVGIG (reference sequence). This CDR3 contains 11 residues. V shed 3 bases and J shed 5 bases, with 7 bases lying between them.

V gene TRBV7-2 combines with J gene TRBJ1-3; D not resolved. CDR1 is SGHTA and CDR2 is FQGNSA in the germline V gene. V was pared by 5 bases and J by 0 bases, with 14 bases between. This CDR3 region has 16 residues. CDR3 amino acids: CASSPTSGSSGNTIYF. The CDR3 DNA reads as TGTGCCAGCAGCCCGACATCGGGGAGCTCTGGAAACACCATATATTTT.

This clone was observed once. The rearrangement joins TRBV9 to TRBJ2-5, with D possibly matching TRBD2 (6 bases). CDR1 is SGDLS, CDR2 YYNGEE, per germline. The CDR3 is made up of 15 amino acids. The V end was cut by 4 bases, the J end by 6 bases, with 19 bases between. The CDR3 nucleotides read TGTGCCAGCAGCAGGACCGGGACGGGCGGGAAGACCCAGTACTTC. It is translated as CASSRTGTGGKTQYF.

In its sample, this clone was seen a few times. The J gene is TRBJ2-1, the V gene TRBV5-1; 10 bases align to TRBD2. The V and J ends lost 0 bases and 0 bases, in that order; junction bases with no gene match: 9. The CDR3 is 19 residues long. Germline lookup yields CDR1 SGHRS and CDR2 YFSETQ. CDR3 in DNA: TGCGCCAGCAGCTTGGCTGTAGCGGGAGGTTCCTCCTCCTACAATGAGCAGTTCTTC. Translation: CASSLAVAGGSSSYNEQFF.

This clone appeared a single time. The chain combines TRBV27 with TRBJ1-1; D gene unclear. This CDR3 contains 15 residues. Trimming took 5 bases from V and 0 from J, leaving 13 bases between them. Germline V gene data show CDR1 as MNHEY and CDR2 as SMNVEV (reference sequence). The CDR3 spells CASSHRDRMNTEAFF. The CDR3 coding sequence is TGTGCCAGCAGTCATAGAGATCGAATGAACACTGAAGCTTTCTTT.

This clone was detected only a few times. J is TRBJ2-3 and V is TRBV7-6; D ambiguous. Per the germline V gene, CDR1 is SGHVS and CDR2 is FNYEAQ. Trimming cost V 3 bases and J 8 bases, with 12 bases left between them. CDR3 size: 13 residues. The CDR3 DNA reads as TGTGCCAGCAGCTTTACCGACACGGCTACGCAGTATTTT. It translates to CASSFTDTATQYF.

The genes are TRBV28 and TRBJ2-6; TRBD1 matches at 9 bases. J gave up 3 bases and V 5 bases, and 11 bases lay outside the gene matches. The CDR3 spans 18 residues. Germline values: CDR1 MDHEN, CDR2 SYDVKM. The CDR3 DNA reads TGTGCCAGCAGTCGAGCCGGGACAGGGCAATTTGGGGCCAACGTCCTGACTTTC. It translates to CASSRAGTGQFGANVLTF.

This clone showed up just a few times. This chain connects TRBV11-2 to TRBJ2-5; 10 bases line up with TRBD1. CDR1 SGHAT and CDR2 FQNNGV come from the germline V gene. The trim removed 5 bases at V and 5 bases at J, leaving 8 bases unmatched. CDR3 length: 15 residues. In DNA, the CDR3 is TGTGCCAGCAGCCCCCGGACAGGGGGTCCCGAGACCCAGTACTTC. It yields the protein CASSPRTGGPETQYF.

The chain carries TRBV2 and TRBJ1-4; no reliable D call. Germline CDR1 and CDR2: SNHLY and FYNNEI. The CDR3 loop spans 14 amino acids. The V and J ends lost 3 bases and 5 bases respectively, with 10 bases between them. This CDR3 reads CASSERFGNEKLFF. As DNA, the CDR3 is TGTGCCAGCAGTGAGAGATTCGGGAATGAAAAACTGTTTTTT.

The chain carries TRBV4-1 and TRBJ2-5; 14 bases match TRBD2. J gave up 5 bases and V 0 bases, and 8 bases lay outside the gene matches. Germline values: CDR1 MGHRA, CDR2 YSYEKL. The CDR3 runs to 18 residues. For the CDR3, the DNA is TGCGCCAGCAGCCAAGAAGAGAGGGGACTAGCGGGAGTGGAGACCCAGTACTTC. Translated, it gives CASSQEERGLAGVETQYF.

V usage is TRBV30 and J usage is TRBJ2-1; TRBD2 agrees at 7 bases. This CDR3 spans 15 amino acids. Germline lookup yields CDR1 GTSNPN and CDR2 SVGIG (reference sequence). Trimming cost V 3 bases and J 4 bases; bases outside gene matches: 9. CDR3 sequence (DNA): TGTGCCTGGAGGGTCCGGGAGGTGCGTTACAATGAGCAGTTCTTC. This codes for CAWRVREVRYNEQFF.

The rearrangement links TRBV7-9 to TRBJ2-5, with D perhaps matching TRBD2 (5 bases). Germline loops: CDR1 SEHNR, CDR2 FQNEAQ (reference sequence). V was cut by 6 bases and J by 2 bases, with 13 bases left in between. The CDR3 consists of 14 residues. The CDR3 loop is CASRRDGLQETQYF. CDR3 nucleotide sequence: TGTGCCAGCAGAAGAGACGGACTGCAAGAGACCCAGTACTTC. The complete variable domain, with remaining parts taken from reference TRBV7-9 and TRBJ2-5, reads DTGVSQNPRHKITKRGQNVTFRCDPISEHNRLYWYRQTLGQGPEFLTYFQNEAQLEKSRLLSDRFSAERPKGSFSTLEIQRTEQGDSAMYLCASRRDGLQETQYFGPGTRLLVL.

The V and J genes are TRBV5-4 and TRBJ2-1, with TRBD2 identical over 8 bases. J gave up 0 bases and V 4 bases, and 3 bases lay outside the gene matches. CDR1 and CDR2 from the germline V gene are SGHNT and YYREEE (reference sequence). There are 15 residues in the CDR3. The CDR3 spells CASSGTSNSYNEQFF. CDR3 in DNA: TGTGCCAGCAGCGGGACTAGTAACTCCTACAATGAGCAGTTCTTC.

CDR3 DNA sequence: TGTGCCACCAGAGAGGGGGTGGACACCGGGGAGCTGTTTTTT. This sequence encodes CATREGVDTGELFF. The rearrangement uses TRBV15 and TRBJ2-2, with TRBD1 as a possible D gene (6 bases). CDR1 and CDR2 (germline): LNHNV, YYDKDF (reference sequence). The CDR3 covers 14 residues. Trimming removed 6 bases from V and 3 bases from J, with 11 bases in between.

This clone came up a few times. V gene TRBV12-5 combines with J gene TRBJ2-7; perhaps TRBD2 as D (6 bases). Trimming stripped 7 bases from V and 1 base from J, with 17 bases between. CDR3 length equals 15 residues. Germline V gives CDR1 LGHNT, CDR2 FRNRAP. The CDR3 region is CASDLAPGGSYEQYF. The CDR3 nucleotides read TGTGCTAGTGACTTAGCCCCCGGGGGATCCTACGAGCAGTACTTC. Full variable domain (missing parts from reference TRBV12-5 and TRBJ2-7): DARVTQTPRHKVTEMGQEVTMRCQPILGHNTVFWYRQTMMQGLELLAYFRNRAPLDDSGMPKDRFSAEMPDATLATLKIQPSEPRDSAVYFCASDLAPGGSYEQYFGPGTRLTVT.

V and J are TRBV9 and TRBJ2-1; 9 bases fit TRBD2. Germline CDR1 reads SGDLS; CDR2 reads YYNGEE. CDR3 length: 15 amino acids. Trimming cost V 2 bases and J 4 bases; bases outside gene matches: 4. DNA for the CDR3: TGTGCCAGCAGCGTTAGACTAGCGGAATACAATGAGCAGTTCTTC. Its translation: CASSVRLAEYNEQFF.

V is TRBV10-3 and J is TRBJ1-1, with D possibly being TRBD1 (6 bases). The CDR3 runs 13 residues. V lost 6 bases and J lost 1, with 9 bases in between. Germline V gives CDR1 ENHRY, CDR2 SYGVKD. The CDR3 DNA follows: TGTGCCATCAGATGGGACAAGAACACTGAAGCTTTCTTT. Its translation is CAIRWDKNTEAFF.